The 14 T cell receptor beta chains below come from one sample, sequenced in a study of CD8 T cells in ankylosing spondylitis. Whole-study results and caveats: In ankylosing spondylitis blood, a motif of roughly eight highly homologous TCR beta variants appeared characteristic.

Their antigen targets remain unknown. TCRdb re-called the 5' RACE reads through MiXCR, storing one row per CDR3 protein. In the table there are over 450,000 distinct CDR3 sequences, roughly 13% of which are singletons. The sequencing sample was made of blood, either unsorted or a sorted T cell fraction (not recorded which). The source of these receptors is a male donor with ankylosing spondylitis.

This clonotype was seen a few times. This rearrangement joins TRBV29-1 to TRBJ1-1; D might be TRBD1 (5 bases). V was cut by 2 bases and J by 7 bases, with 14 bases left in between. Germline V lookup: CDR1 SQVTM, CDR2 ANQGSEA. This CDR3 contains 13 residues. The CDR3 loop is CSVEKGRGVEAFF. CDR3 DNA: TGCAGCGTTGAAAAAGGGCGAGGGGTTGAAGCTTTCTTT.

This sequence joins TRBV6-1 and TRBJ2-5; the D gene is possibly TRBD2 (7 bases). V was clipped by 1 base and J by 7 bases, with 16 bases between them. The germline V gene has CDR1 MNHNS and CDR2 SASEGT. CDR3 size: 15 residues. The chain's CDR3 is CASSEETGRAGTQYF. DNA of the CDR3: TGTGCCAGCAGTGAAGAAACAGGGAGGGCCGGGACCCAGTACTTC.

The CDR3 nucleotides are TGCGCCAGCAGCAAGGGACTAGCGGGAGGTGCCGGGGAGCTGTTTTTT. Translation: CASSKGLAGGAGELFF. The chain links TRBV5-1 to TRBJ2-2; TRBD2 agrees at 15 bases. This CDR3 spans 16 amino acids. Germline CDR1 is SGHRS and CDR2 is YFSETQ. Losses at the gene ends were 4 bases for V and 6 bases for J; bases not matched to a gene: 4. Drawing the rest from reference TRBV5-1 and TRBJ2-2, the complete variable domain is KAGVTQTPRYLIKTRGQQVTLSCSPISGHRSVSWYQQTPGQGLQFLFEYFSETQRNKGNFPGRFSGRQFSNSRSEMNVSTLELGDSALYLCASSKGLAGGAGELFFGEGSRLTVL.

The chain combines TRBV27 with TRBJ1-5, with 8 bases matching TRBD1. Losses at the gene ends were 6 bases for V and 3 bases for J; bases not matched to a gene: 4. Germline CDR1 reads MNHEY; CDR2 reads SMNVEV (reference sequence). The CDR3 loop spans 14 amino acids. DNA of the CDR3: TGTGCCAGCAGGACACAGGGGGACAATCAGCCCCAGCATTTT. Its protein is CASRTQGDNQPQHF.

This rearrangement joins TRBV20-1 to TRBJ2-1; 15 bases are shared with TRBD2. V was clipped by 4 bases and J by 1 base; unmatched bases: 11. CDR3 length: 19 residues. Germline V gene data show CDR1 as DFQATT and CDR2 as SNEGSKA (reference sequence). CDR3 sequence reads: CSATSAGTSGRWSYNEQFF. In DNA form, the CDR3 reads TGCAGTGCTACCTCCGCCGGGACTAGCGGGAGGTGGTCCTACAATGAGCAGTTCTTC.

This clonotype was seen a handful of times. V and J are TRBV20-1 and TRBJ2-7; unclear D gene. V was pared by 0 bases and J by 2 bases, with 11 bases between. Germline loops: CDR1 DFQATT, CDR2 SNEGSKA (reference sequence). The CDR3 consists of 14 residues. In DNA form, the CDR3 reads TGCAGTGCTAGAGATTATCTCATTGCCTACGAGCAGTACTTC. It encodes CSARDYLIAYEQYF.

This clonotype has only a few counts. The chain uses TRBV20-1 and TRBJ1-5; 9 bases match TRBD1. The germline V gene encodes CDR1 DFQATT and CDR2 SNEGSKA (reference sequence). The length of the CDR3 is 13 residues. The V segment lost 3 bases and the J segment 6 bases; nucleotides outside the gene matches: 3. CDR3 nucleotide sequence: TGCAGTGCTAGGGGACAGGGACGTCAGCCCCAGCATTTT. Encoded protein: CSARGQGRQPQHF.

This clonotype was seen repeatedly, ten times or more. The rearrangement links TRBV5-1 to TRBJ2-1, with D possibly being TRBD2 (5 bases). The CDR3 length is 14 residues. The V gene lost 1 base and the J gene lost 7 bases, with 12 bases spanning the gap. CDR1 and CDR2 from the germline V gene are SGHRS and YFSETQ. The CDR3 sequence: CASSLKGLDNEQFF. The DNA for the CDR3 is TGCGCCAGCAGCTTGAAAGGACTTGATAATGAGCAGTTCTTC.

This clonotype was detected a few times. The V and J genes are TRBV4-2 and TRBJ1-1; D ambiguous. V was pared by 3 bases and J by 2 bases, with 7 bases between. Germline CDR1 and CDR2: LGHNA and YNFKEQ. The CDR3 has 13 residues. In DNA form, the CDR3 reads TGTGCCAGCAGCCACCTAAGCAACACTGAAGCTTTCTTT. This sequence encodes CASSHLSNTEAFF.

The J gene is TRBJ2-7, the V gene TRBV6-1; no firm D call. The germline V and J ends were trimmed by 7 bases and 8 bases, with 21 bases remaining between them. Germline CDR1 and CDR2: MNHNS and SASEGT. The CDR3 covers 14 residues. CDR3 protein: CASTVGDRPHKQYV. The CDR3 DNA sequence: TGTGCCAGCACAGTTGGGGATCGTCCTCATAAGCAGTACGTC.

Ten or more counts support this clonotype. This sequence joins TRBV5-1 and TRBJ1-1; 9 bases map to TRBD1. V gave up 3 bases and J gave up 5 bases; unmatched junction bases: 8. The CDR3 length is 15 residues. Per the germline V gene, CDR1 is SGHRS and CDR2 is YFSETQ. The CDR3 region has the DNA TGCGCCAGCAGCTATACAGGGGGCGAAGGAACTGAAGCTTTCTTT. Its translation: CASSYTGGEGTEAFF.

The genes are TRBV6-1 and TRBJ2-1; D ambiguous. The CDR3 extends over 14 amino acids. The V end was cut by 6 bases, the J end by 4 bases, with 13 bases between. Germline V gene data show CDR1 as MNHNS and CDR2 as SASEGT. The chain's CDR3 is CASRHELGYNEQFF. DNA of the CDR3: TGTGCCAGCAGGCACGAACTCGGATACAATGAGCAGTTCTTC.

Many counts were recorded for this clonotype. The genes are TRBV29-1 and TRBJ2-1, with no clear D. The germline gives CDR1 SQVTM, CDR2 ANQGSEA. The CDR3 is 13 amino acids. V dropped 4 bases and J dropped 0 bases, with 7 bases sitting between them. CDR3 sequence reads: CSVGVSSYNEQFF. As DNA, the CDR3 is TGCAGCGTTGGAGTGAGCTCCTACAATGAGCAGTTCTTC.

J is TRBJ2-1 and V is TRBV30; D is perhaps TRBD1 or TRBD2 (6 bases each). The CDR3 runs to 16 residues. V dropped 0 bases and J dropped 3 bases, with 15 bases sitting between them. Germline V gene data show CDR1 as GTSNPN and CDR2 as SVGIG (reference sequence). The CDR3 spells CAWSVGGLGGYNEQFF. In DNA form, the CDR3 reads TGTGCCTGGAGTGTAGGGGGGCTAGGAGGCTACAATGAGCAGTTCTTC.